This is a list of T cell receptor beta chains from one sample in a study of blood T cell repertoires in COVID-19. TCRdb's table, derived via immunoSEQ multiplex PCR, lists solely in-frame clones and lacks some. The data show 70,000 or so clones, under 85% seen once. Sequenced sample: peripheral blood. These receptors were collected from a man between 60 and 75 years old with acute or convalescent COVID-19. The CDR3 runs from the conserved cysteine through the conserved F or W. D genes are given only for firm matches. Expanded clones get a size class; other rows say once, few or many, or leave the size out.

D gene: TRBD1; J gene: TRBJ1-1; V gene: TRBV10-3; clone size: .; CDR3 DNA: TGTGCCATCAGTGAGCCGGGACAGGGGGCACGTGAAGCTTTCTTT; CDR3 protein: CAISEPGQGAREAFF
D gene: .; J gene: TRBJ1-3; V gene: TRBV5-1; clone size: .; CDR3 DNA: TGCGCCAGCAGCTTGGAAGCCAGGGTAGTCCCTGGAAACACCATATATTTT; CDR3 protein: CASSLEARVVPGNTIYF
D gene: TRBD1; J gene: TRBJ1-5; V gene: TRBV7-9; clone size: .; CDR3 DNA: TGTGCCAGCAGCTTGGGACAGAGCAATCAGCCCCAGCATTTT; CDR3 protein: CASSLGQSNQPQHF
D gene: .; J gene: TRBJ1-2; V gene: TRBV12-3/TRBV12-4; clone size: .; CDR3 DNA: TGTGCCAGCAGTCGGGGCTATGGCTACACCTTC; CDR3 protein: CASSRGYGYTF
D gene: .; J gene: TRBJ2-2; V gene: TRBV7-2; clone size: .; CDR3 DNA: TGTGCCAGCCGGTCGGGGACGAACACCGGGGAGCTGTTTTTT; CDR3 protein: CASRSGTNTGELFF
D gene: .; J gene: TRBJ1-2; V gene: TRBV6-6; clone size: .; CDR3 DNA: TGTGCCAGCAGAAGTGGACAGATAGCTAACTATGGCTACACCTTC; CDR3 protein: CASRSGQIANYGYTF
D gene: .; J gene: TRBJ2-7; V gene: TRBV3-1/TRBV3-2; clone size: .; CDR3 DNA: TGTGCCAGCAGCCCCACCCGCGGGCCAGGCGAGCAGTACTTC; CDR3 protein: CASSPTRGPGEQYF
D gene: .; J gene: TRBJ1-1; V gene: TRBV7-8; clone size: .; CDR3 DNA: TGTGCCAGCAGCAAAGATGCAGGGTACGACACTGAAGCTTTCTTT; CDR3 protein: CASSKDAGYDTEAFF
D gene: .; J gene: TRBJ1-1; V gene: TRBV30; clone size: .; CDR3 DNA: TGTGCCTGGATCGACAGGAGAAAGAACACTGAAGCTTTCTTT; CDR3 protein: CAWIDRRKNTEAFF
D gene: .; J gene: TRBJ1-2; V gene: TRBV3-1/TRBV3-2; clone size: few; CDR3 DNA: TGTGCCAGCAGCCAAGATCGGCGGGTCCATGGCTACACCTTC; CDR3 protein: CASSQDRRVHGYTF
D gene: TRBD1; J gene: TRBJ1-2; V gene: TRBV6-2/TRBV6-3; clone size: .; CDR3 DNA: TGTGCCAGCAGTTACAGGGGACAGCCGAACTATGGCTACACCTTC; CDR3 protein: CASSYRGQPNYGYTF
D gene: .; J gene: TRBJ1-3; V gene: TRBV19; clone size: .; CDR3 DNA: TGTGCCAGTTCCTCTCAGGATGCTCGAAACACCATATATTTT; CDR3 protein: CASSSQDARNTIYF
D gene: TRBD1; J gene: TRBJ1-4; V gene: TRBV4-1; clone size: .; CDR3 DNA: TGCGCCAGCAGCCCCGGGACAGGGGTCCTTCGGGATGAAAAACTGTTTTTT; CDR3 protein: CASSPGTGVLRDEKLFF
D gene: .; J gene: TRBJ1-5; V gene: TRBV30; clone size: .; CDR3 DNA: TGTGCCTGGAGTTCGGAGGCGGCAAATCAGCCCCAGCATTTT; CDR3 protein: CAWSSEAANQPQHF
D gene: TRBD2; J gene: TRBJ2-3; V gene: TRBV4-1; clone size: once; CDR3 DNA: TGCGCCAGCAGCCGCGGACTAGCGGGGGCCCGCACAGATACGCAGTATTTT; CDR3 protein: CASSRGLAGARTDTQYF
D gene: TRBD1; J gene: TRBJ2-7; V gene: TRBV11-3; clone size: .; CDR3 DNA: TGTGCCAGCAGTTTTCCGGGACAGGGAATCCTCTCCTACGAGCAGTACTTC; CDR3 protein: CASSFPGQGILSYEQYF
D gene: TRBD1; J gene: TRBJ2-1; V gene: TRBV5-1; clone size: .; CDR3 DNA: TGCGCCAGCAGCAGAATTGGGACAGGTTACAATGAGCAGTTCTTC; CDR3 protein: CASSRIGTGYNEQFF
D gene: TRBD1; J gene: TRBJ1-2; V gene: TRBV19; clone size: .; CDR3 DNA: TGTGCCAGTAGTATAGGGCCGGGACAGCTCTTAGCTGGCTACACCTTC; CDR3 protein: CASSIGPGQLLAGYTF
D gene: TRBD1; J gene: TRBJ1-2; V gene: TRBV27; clone size: .; CDR3 DNA: TGTGCCAGCAGTTGGGACAGGAACTATGGCTACACCTTC; CDR3 protein: CASSWDRNYGYTF
D gene: TRBD2; J gene: TRBJ2-3; V gene: TRBV7-2; clone size: .; CDR3 DNA: TGTGCCAGCAGCTTGGGGGGGGTCGTAACCACAGATACGCAGTATTTT; CDR3 protein: CASSLGGVVTTDTQYF
D gene: .; J gene: TRBJ2-7; V gene: TRBV4-1; clone size: .; CDR3 DNA: TGCGCCAGCAGCCCCCTCACGGGGGGCAGATACGAGCAGTACTTC; CDR3 protein: CASSPLTGGRYEQYF
D gene: TRBD1; J gene: TRBJ1-1; V gene: TRBV27; clone size: .; CDR3 DNA: TGTGCCAGCAGTCCCATCACAGGGGCGAGAAACACTGAAGCTTTCTTT; CDR3 protein: CASSPITGARNTEAFF
D gene: .; J gene: TRBJ1-2; V gene: TRBV4-1; clone size: few; CDR3 DNA: TGCGCCAGCAGCCAAGATGTGCGGGGGGACTATGGCTACACCTTC; CDR3 protein: CASSQDVRGDYGYTF
D gene: TRBD1; J gene: TRBJ1-1; V gene: TRBV28; clone size: .; CDR3 DNA: TGTGCCAGCAGTTTAATGGGACAGAGCAGGGCTTTCTTT; CDR3 protein: CASSLMGQSRAFF
D gene: .; J gene: TRBJ2-5; V gene: TRBV7-9; clone size: .; CDR3 DNA: TGTGCCAGCAGCTTATATGAGTTCCAAGAGACCCAGTACTTC; CDR3 protein: CASSLYEFQETQYF
D gene: TRBD1; J gene: TRBJ2-5; V gene: TRBV28; clone size: .; CDR3 DNA: TGTGCCAGCAATTGGGACAGGATGACGACCCAGTACTTC; CDR3 protein: CASNWDRMTTQYF
D gene: TRBD2; J gene: TRBJ2-5; V gene: TRBV9; clone size: .; CDR3 DNA: TGTGCCAGCAGCTTACAGCGGGGTCCCCAAGAGACCCAGTACTTC; CDR3 protein: CASSLQRGPQETQYF
D gene: .; J gene: TRBJ1-6; V gene: TRBV2; clone size: few; CDR3 DNA: TGTGCCAGCAGTGACCGGGGGGCGGGGGGTTCACCCCTCCACTTT; CDR3 protein: CASSDRGAGGSPLHF
D gene: .; J gene: TRBJ1-1; V gene: TRBV6-2/TRBV6-3; clone size: .; CDR3 DNA: TGTGCCAGCAGCCCCTCGGGGGACACTGAAGCTTTCTTT; CDR3 protein: CASSPSGDTEAFF
D gene: TRBD1; J gene: TRBJ1-4; V gene: TRBV19; clone size: .; CDR3 DNA: TGTGCCAGTAACCCCAGGACAGGCCTTAATGAAAAACTGTTTTTT; CDR3 protein: CASNPRTGLNEKLFF
D gene: .; J gene: TRBJ1-1; V gene: TRBV5-1; clone size: .; CDR3 DNA: TGCGCCAGCAGCACCCGACAGAAGAACACTGAAGCTTTCTTT; CDR3 protein: CASSTRQKNTEAFF
D gene: TRBD1; J gene: TRBJ1-2; V gene: TRBV10-3; clone size: .; CDR3 DNA: TGTGCCATCAGATTCACCGGGACAGGGAGTCCCTATGGCTACACCTTC; CDR3 protein: CAIRFTGTGSPYGYTF
D gene: TRBD1; J gene: TRBJ2-3; V gene: TRBV19; clone size: .; CDR3 DNA: TGTGCCAGTAGCCTCGGACAGGGGACAGATACGCAGTATTTT; CDR3 protein: CASSLGQGTDTQYF
D gene: .; J gene: TRBJ1-5; V gene: TRBV15; clone size: once; CDR3 DNA: TGTGCCACCAGCAGAAGGCGACAGCTCAATCAGCCCCAGCATTTT; CDR3 protein: CATSRRRQLNQPQHF
D gene: .; J gene: TRBJ2-2; V gene: TRBV7-2; clone size: .; CDR3 DNA: TGTGCCAGCAGCTATAGAGGGGGAGGGGTCGGGTGCGGGGAGCTGTTTTTT; CDR3 protein: CASSYRGGGVGCGELFF
D gene: .; J gene: TRBJ1-3; V gene: TRBV3-1/TRBV3-2; clone size: .; CDR3 DNA: TGTGCCAGCAGCCAAGGTGCCGGCGGGCTTTCTGGAAACACCATATATTTT; CDR3 protein: CASSQGAGGLSGNTIYF
D gene: TRBD1; J gene: TRBJ1-5; V gene: TRBV18; clone size: .; CDR3 DNA: TGTGCCAGCTCACCTACAGGACAGGGAAGCAATCAGCCCCAGCATTTT; CDR3 protein: CASSPTGQGSNQPQHF
D gene: TRBD2; J gene: TRBJ2-5; V gene: TRBV7-8; clone size: few; CDR3 DNA: TGTGCCAGCAGCCCCCCAACGCGGACTAGCGGGGGACAAGAGACCCAGTACTTC; CDR3 protein: CASSPPTRTSGGQETQYF
D gene: TRBD1; J gene: TRBJ1-5; V gene: TRBV30; clone size: few; CDR3 DNA: TGTGCCTGGAGTTCAAGGGGACAGGGAAATCAGCCCCAGCATTTT; CDR3 protein: CAWSSRGQGNQPQHF
D gene: TRBD2; J gene: TRBJ2-7; V gene: TRBV7-2; clone size: .; CDR3 DNA: TGTGCCAGCAGCTTAGGACTAGCGGAGTACTACGAGCAGTACTTC; CDR3 protein: CASSLGLAEYYEQYF
D gene: .; J gene: TRBJ2-7; V gene: TRBV6-5; clone size: .; CDR3 DNA: TGTGCCAGCAGACCTACAGGGCCAGGGACCCACGAGCAGTACTTC; CDR3 protein: CASRPTGPGTHEQYF
D gene: .; J gene: TRBJ1-2; V gene: TRBV3-1/TRBV3-2; clone size: .; CDR3 DNA: TGTGCCAGCAGCCAAGAGGGAAGCGGCAGTTATGGCCACACCTTC; CDR3 protein: CASSQEGSGSYGHTF
D gene: TRBD2; J gene: TRBJ2-7; V gene: TRBV6-2/TRBV6-3; clone size: .; CDR3 DNA: TGTGCCAGCAGTTCCCCGGGACTAGCGGAGCAGTACTTC; CDR3 protein: CASSSPGLAEQYF
D gene: .; J gene: TRBJ1-1; V gene: TRBV5-5; clone size: .; CDR3 DNA: TGTGCCAGCAGCTTGGATCCAGTAATATCTTGGAACACTGAAGCTTTCTTT; CDR3 protein: CASSLDPVISWNTEAFF
D gene: .; J gene: TRBJ1-1; V gene: TRBV5-4; clone size: .; CDR3 DNA: TGTGCCAGCAGCTCAGCCATGACAGGGAACACTGAAGCTTTCTTT; CDR3 protein: CASSSAMTGNTEAFF
D gene: TRBD2; J gene: TRBJ2-3; V gene: TRBV6-5; clone size: .; CDR3 DNA: TGTGCCAGCAGCCAAGCGGGGGGGATATGGGATACGCAGTATTTT; CDR3 protein: CASSQAGGIWDTQYF
D gene: .; J gene: TRBJ2-3; V gene: TRBV5-6; clone size: .; CDR3 DNA: TGTGCCAGCAGCTTGTCCACAGGGAGTAGCACAGATACGCAGTATTTT; CDR3 protein: CASSLSTGSSTDTQYF
D gene: TRBD2; J gene: TRBJ2-3; V gene: TRBV4-3; clone size: .; CDR3 DNA: TGCGCCAGCAGCCAAGATTCTAGCGGGGACACAGATACGCAGTATTTT; CDR3 protein: CASSQDSSGDTDTQYF